This passage covers 20 T cell receptor beta chains from one sample sequenced in a study of blood T cell repertoires in COVID-19. TCRdb's copy holds only in-frame clones and misses some; the assay was immunoSEQ multiplex PCR. In the table there are about 64,000 clones, roughly 85% of which are singletons. The specimen sequenced was peripheral blood. The receptors come from a man aged 40-49 years with acute or convalescent COVID-19.

The V call is TRBV14, the J call TRBJ1-5, with D unclear. The V end was cut by 4 bases, the J end by 2 bases, with 6 bases between. Germline CDR1 SGHDN, CDR2 FVKESK. The CDR3 runs 13 residues. In DNA form, the CDR3 reads TGTGCCAGCAGCCCCGGAGGCAATCAGCCCCAGCATTTT. Amino acid sequence: CASSPGGNQPQHF.

This clone was recorded only once. The genes are TRBV27 and TRBJ1-2, with a tentative D call TRBD1 (6 bases). Germline CDR1 is MNHEY and CDR2 is SMNVEV (reference sequence). V lost 4 bases, J lost 4 bases, and 10 bases lay in between. The CDR3 is 13 residues long. CDR3 nucleotides: TGTGCCAGCAGTTCTCTACAGGGCTATGGCTACACCTTC. It encodes CASSSLQGYGYTF.

The chain joins TRBV25-1 to TRBJ2-1; D call uncertain. Per germline, CDR1 MGHDK and CDR2 SYGVNS. The CDR3 is made up of 13 amino acids. Trimming took off 1 base at V and 3 bases at J, with 4 bases between the two ends. The CDR3 protein is CASSEFLYNEQFF. The CDR3 nucleotides read TGTGCCAGCAGTGAATTTCTCTACAATGAGCAGTTCTTC.

This clone was detected only once. The chain joins TRBV6-1 to TRBJ2-7; 11 nucleotides align to TRBD1. Unmatched junction bases numbered 9, after V lost 4 bases and J lost 4 bases. The CDR3 is 16 amino acids. Germline assignment: CDR1 MNHNS and CDR2 SASEGT. In DNA, the CDR3 is TGTGCCAGCAGTGGAGTCGCCGGGACAGGGGGTTACGAGCAGTACTTC. Its protein is CASSGVAGTGGYEQYF.

This clone was seen only a few times. The chain uses TRBV7-3 and TRBJ2-7, with D perhaps TRBD1 (5 bases). CDR3 size: 15 residues. V lost 2 bases, J lost 2 bases, and 13 bases lay in between. CDR1 and CDR2 (germline): SGHTA, FQGTGA. The CDR3 nucleotides are TGTGCCAGCAGCTTAGGTGGGGCATTAGCCTACGAGCAGTACTTC. Amino acid sequence: CASSLGGALAYEQYF.

The chain employs TRBV12-3 or TRBV12-4 and TRBJ2-1, with no clear D. V was shortened by 3 bases and J by 12 bases, with 15 bases between the two germline ends. The CDR3 consists of 13 residues. Written as DNA, the CDR3 is TGTGCCAGCAGTTTTGCTCTGTTGGTCGGGCAGTTCTTC. Residues: CASSFALLVGQFF.

The DNA for the CDR3 is TGCAGCGCTCAACAGGGGTTCGAGCAGTACTTC. Translated, it gives CSAQQGFEQYF. The chain links TRBV29-1 to TRBJ2-7; TRBD1 aligns across 7 bases. J was trimmed by 6 bases and V by 7 bases; bases with no gene match: 6. CDR1 is SQVTM and CDR2 is ANQGSEA in the germline V gene. This CDR3 is 11 amino acids long.

This chain joins TRBV9 and TRBJ1-2; no reliable D call. Germline assignment: CDR1 SGDLS and CDR2 YYNGEE. Trimming pared 0 bases from V and 7 bases from J, leaving 10 bases between. The CDR3 totals 13 residues. CDR3 protein: CASSVVGEGGYTF. CDR3 sequence (DNA): TGTGCCAGCAGCGTAGTCGGGGAGGGTGGCTACACCTTC.

The rearrangement links TRBV19 to TRBJ2-1, with TRBD2 matching 9 bases. Trimming removed 8 bases from V and 6 bases from J; junction bases left unmatched: 11. This CDR3 has 15 amino acids. Germline V CDR1 and CDR2: LNHDA, SQIVND (reference sequence). The CDR3 sequence: CASSSQGGGVNEQFF. The CDR3 bases are TGTGCCAGTTCCTCCCAGGGCGGGGGGGTCAATGAGCAGTTCTTC.

The chain links TRBV6-6 to TRBJ2-7; D is unresolved. V dropped 0 bases and J dropped 6 bases, with 6 bases sitting between them. This CDR3 spans 12 amino acids. CDR1 and CDR2 from the germline V gene are MNHNY and SVGAGI (reference sequence). CDR3 amino acids: CASSYSAREQYF. The DNA of the CDR3 is TGTGCCAGCAGTTACTCAGCACGCGAGCAGTACTTC.

The chain joins TRBV6-5 to TRBJ1-1; perhaps TRBD1 as D (5 bases). With 7 bases removed from V and 6 bases from J, the gap between germline ends came to 18 bases. Germline values: CDR1 MNHEY, CDR2 SVGAGI. This CDR3 contains 14 residues. The CDR3 reads CASNIGVTGAEAFF. CDR3 sequence (DNA): TGTGCCAGCAACATAGGGGTAACGGGGGCTGAAGCTTTCTTT.

This clone occurred once. The chain recombines TRBV18 with TRBJ2-5; perhaps TRBD2 as D (5 bases). The germline V gene has CDR1 KGHSH and CDR2 LQKENI. V dropped 2 bases and J dropped 1 base, with 8 bases sitting between them. The CDR3 runs to 14 residues. CDR3 amino acids: CASSPTGTQETQYF. DNA of the CDR3: TGTGCCAGCTCACCAACGGGAACCCAAGAGACCCAGTACTTC.

This chain uses TRBV6-2 or TRBV6-3 with TRBJ2-3; tentatively, D is TRBD1 (5 bases). This CDR3 comprises 14 residues. V gave up 3 bases and J gave up 2 bases, with 9 bases separating them. CDR1 MNHEY and CDR2 SVGEGT come from the germline V gene. CDR3 sequence: CASSYWTHTDTQYF. DNA of the CDR3: TGTGCCAGCAGTTATTGGACACACACAGATACGCAGTATTTT.

The rearrangement joins TRBV4-1 to TRBJ1-1; D is undetermined. Per germline, CDR1 MGHRA and CDR2 YSYEKL. The CDR3 has 14 residues. V was shortened by 4 bases and J by 0 bases, with 9 bases between the two germline ends. The CDR3 loop is CASSLEEVNTEAFF. The CDR3, as DNA: TGCGCCAGCAGCCTGGAGGAGGTGAACACTGAAGCTTTCTTT.

V usage is TRBV12-3 or TRBV12-4 and J usage is TRBJ1-2; 7 nucleotides match TRBD1. The V segment lost 5 bases and the J segment 3 bases; nucleotides outside the gene matches: 3. CDR3 length: 13 residues. The CDR3 spells CASSPTGDYGYTF. CDR3 bases: TGTGCCAGCAGTCCTACAGGGGACTATGGCTACACCTTC.

The CDR3 spells CASSLRGLVQPQHF. CDR3 in DNA: TGTGCCAGCAGCTTAAGGGGTTTGGTTCAGCCCCAGCATTTT. The chain links TRBV5-6 to TRBJ1-5; D is possibly TRBD1 (5 bases). The V gene's germline CDR1 is SGHDT and CDR2 YYEEEE. The CDR3 covers 14 residues. V shed 2 bases and J shed 6 bases, with 12 bases lying between them.

The V call is TRBV7-2, the J call TRBJ2-2, with 8 bases lining up with TRBD2. In germline, CDR1 is SGHTA, CDR2 FQGNSA. The CDR3 has 16 residues. V shed 0 bases, J shed 2 bases, and the junction held 2 bases outside the gene matches. The CDR3 region is CASSLAAGANTGELFF. The CDR3 bases are TGTGCCAGCAGCTTAGCAGCGGGGGCTAACACCGGGGAGCTGTTTTTT. Together with reference TRBV7-2 and TRBJ2-2, the CDR3 gives the full variable domain: GAGVSQSPSNKVTEKGKDVELRCDPISGHTALYWYRQSLGQGLEFLIYFQGNSAPDKSGLPSDRFSAERTGGSVSTLTIQRTQQEDSAVYLCASSLAAGANTGELFFGEGSRLTVL.

V and J are TRBV6-5 and TRBJ1-1, with TRBD1 identical over 7 bases. The germline gives CDR1 MNHEY, CDR2 SVGAGI. This CDR3 has 13 amino acids. Trimming at V came to 6 bases and at J to 3 bases, leaving 4 bases not matched to a gene. CDR3 residues: CASRLGGDTEAFF. DNA of the CDR3: TGTGCCAGCAGATTAGGGGGCGACACTGAAGCTTTCTTT.

The chain carries TRBV10-3 and TRBJ1-1, with D possibly matching TRBD1 (6 bases). V lost 6 bases, J lost 4 bases, and 18 bases lay in between. This CDR3 is 15 amino acids long. The germline CDR1 and CDR2 sequences are ENHRY and SYGVKD. The DNA for the CDR3 is TGTGCCATCAGCTTCTCGTTAGTGGACAGCACTGAAGCTTTCTTT. Its protein is CAISFSLVDSTEAFF.

The chain is built from TRBV11-2 and TRBJ1-2, with 8 bases fitting TRBD1. Germline V CDR1 and CDR2: SGHAT, FQNNGV. V lost 5 bases, J lost 3 bases, and 8 bases stayed unmatched. CDR3 length equals 15 residues. The CDR3 loop reads CASSPGGQVHYGYTF. The CDR3 DNA reads as TGTGCCAGCAGCCCGGGGGGACAGGTCCACTATGGCTACACCTTC.